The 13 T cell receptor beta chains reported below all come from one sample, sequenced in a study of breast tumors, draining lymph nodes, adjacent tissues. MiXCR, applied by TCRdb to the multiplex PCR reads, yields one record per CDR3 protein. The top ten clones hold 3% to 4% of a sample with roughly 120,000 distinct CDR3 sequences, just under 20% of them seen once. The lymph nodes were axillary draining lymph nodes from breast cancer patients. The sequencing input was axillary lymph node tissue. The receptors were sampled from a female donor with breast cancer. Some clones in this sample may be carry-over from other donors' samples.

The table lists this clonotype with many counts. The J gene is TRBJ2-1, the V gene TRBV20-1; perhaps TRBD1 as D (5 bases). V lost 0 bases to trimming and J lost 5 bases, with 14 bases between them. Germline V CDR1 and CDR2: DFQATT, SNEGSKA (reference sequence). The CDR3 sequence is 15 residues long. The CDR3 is CSARDIRQSDNEQFF. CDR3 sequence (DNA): TGCAGTGCTAGAGATATCCGACAGTCGGACAATGAGCAGTTCTTC.

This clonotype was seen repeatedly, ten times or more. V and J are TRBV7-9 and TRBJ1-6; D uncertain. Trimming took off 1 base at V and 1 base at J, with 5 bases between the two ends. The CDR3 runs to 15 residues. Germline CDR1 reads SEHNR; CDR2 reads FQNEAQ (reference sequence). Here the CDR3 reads CASSLVASYNSPLHF. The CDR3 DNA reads TGTGCCAGCAGCTTAGTTGCTTCCTATAATTCACCCCTCCACTTT.

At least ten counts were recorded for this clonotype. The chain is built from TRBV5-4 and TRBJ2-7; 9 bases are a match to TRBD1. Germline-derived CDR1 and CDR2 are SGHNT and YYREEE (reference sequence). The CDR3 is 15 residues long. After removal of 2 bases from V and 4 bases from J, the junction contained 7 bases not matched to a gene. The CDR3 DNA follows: TGTGCCAGCAGCTTTTCCGGGACAGGGTGGTACGAGCAGTACTTC. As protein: CASSFSGTGWYEQYF.

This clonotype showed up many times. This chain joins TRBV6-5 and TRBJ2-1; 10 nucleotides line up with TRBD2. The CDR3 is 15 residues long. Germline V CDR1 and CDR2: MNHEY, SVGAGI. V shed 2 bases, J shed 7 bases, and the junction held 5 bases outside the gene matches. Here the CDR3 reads CASSYGAGGRNEQFF. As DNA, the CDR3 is TGTGCCAGCAGTTACGGAGCGGGGGGGCGGAATGAGCAGTTCTTC.

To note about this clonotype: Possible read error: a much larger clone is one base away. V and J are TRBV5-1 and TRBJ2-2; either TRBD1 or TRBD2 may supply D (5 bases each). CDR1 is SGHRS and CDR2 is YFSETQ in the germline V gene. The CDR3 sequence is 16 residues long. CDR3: CASSPHRDGGIGELLF. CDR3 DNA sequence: TGCGCCAGCAGCCCACATAGGGATGGGGGTATCGGGGAGCTGCTTTTT.

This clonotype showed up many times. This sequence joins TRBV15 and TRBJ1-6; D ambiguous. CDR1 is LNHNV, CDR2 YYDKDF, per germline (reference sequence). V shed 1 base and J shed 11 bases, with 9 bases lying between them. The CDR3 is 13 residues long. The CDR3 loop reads CATSRGVEAPLHF. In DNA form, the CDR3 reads TGTGCCACCAGCAGAGGGGTGGAGGCACCCCTCCACTTT. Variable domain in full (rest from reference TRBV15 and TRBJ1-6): DAMVIQNPRYQVTQFGKPVTLSCSQTLNHNVMYWYQQKSSQAPKLLFHYYDKDFNNEADTPDNFQSRRPNTSFCFLDIRSPGLGDTAMYLCATSRGVEAPLHFGNGTRLTVT.

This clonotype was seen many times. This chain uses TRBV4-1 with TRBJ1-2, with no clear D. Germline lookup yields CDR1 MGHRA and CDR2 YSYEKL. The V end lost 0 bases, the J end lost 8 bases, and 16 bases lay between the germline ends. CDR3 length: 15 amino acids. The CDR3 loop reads CASSQDRGYRGGYTF. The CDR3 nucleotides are TGCGCCAGCAGCCAAGATAGAGGGTACCGCGGGGGCTACACCTTC.

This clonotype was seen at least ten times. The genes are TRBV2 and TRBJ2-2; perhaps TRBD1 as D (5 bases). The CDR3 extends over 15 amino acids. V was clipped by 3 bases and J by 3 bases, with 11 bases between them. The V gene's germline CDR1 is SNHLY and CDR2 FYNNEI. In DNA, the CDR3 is TGTGCCAGCAGTGAGTCCAGGGCGGACACCGGGGAGCTGTTTTTT. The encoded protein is CASSESRADTGELFF.

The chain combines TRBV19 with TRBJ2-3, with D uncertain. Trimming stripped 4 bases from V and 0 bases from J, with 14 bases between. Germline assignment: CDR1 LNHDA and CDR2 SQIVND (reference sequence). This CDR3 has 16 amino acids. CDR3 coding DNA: TGTGCCAGTAGTACGATTACAGAATATAGCACAGATACGCAGTATTTT. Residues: CASSTITEYSTDTQYF.

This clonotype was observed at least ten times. CDR3 amino acids: CASSVLDGANEQFF. The CDR3, as DNA: TGTGCCAGCAGCGTTCTAGACGGAGCCAATGAGCAGTTCTTC. This chain joins TRBV9 and TRBJ2-1; D is unresolved. V lost 2 bases to trimming and J lost 6 bases, with 12 bases between them. From germline, CDR1 is SGDLS and CDR2 YYNGEE. This CDR3 contains 14 residues.

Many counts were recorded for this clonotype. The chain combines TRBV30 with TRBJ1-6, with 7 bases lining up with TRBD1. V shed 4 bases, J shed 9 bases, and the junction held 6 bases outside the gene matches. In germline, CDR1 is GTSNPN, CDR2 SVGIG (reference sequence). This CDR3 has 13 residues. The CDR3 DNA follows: TGTGCCTGGACGGGACAGCAGTCTTCACCCCTCCACTTT. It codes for CAWTGQQSSPLHF.

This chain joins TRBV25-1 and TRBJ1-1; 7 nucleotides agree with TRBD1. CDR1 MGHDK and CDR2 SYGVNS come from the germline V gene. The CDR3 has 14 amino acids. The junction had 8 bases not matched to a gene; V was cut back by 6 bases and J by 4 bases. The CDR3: CASSEVRDSTEAFF. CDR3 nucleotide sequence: TGTGCCAGCAGCGAAGTTCGGGACAGCACTGAAGCTTTCTTT. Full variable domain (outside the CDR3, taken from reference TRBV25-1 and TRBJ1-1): EADIYQTPRYLVIGTGKKITLECSQTMGHDKMYWYQQDPGMELHLIHYSYGVNSTEKGDLSSESTVSRIRTEHFPLTLESARPSHTSQYLCASSEVRDSTEAFFGQGTRLTVV.

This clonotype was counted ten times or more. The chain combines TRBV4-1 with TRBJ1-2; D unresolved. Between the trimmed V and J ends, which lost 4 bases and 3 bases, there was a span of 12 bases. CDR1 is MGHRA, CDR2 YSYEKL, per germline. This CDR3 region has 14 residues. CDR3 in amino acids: CASSPNPPYYGYTF. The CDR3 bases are TGCGCCAGCAGCCCTAACCCCCCCTACTATGGCTACACCTTC.